This TCR beta chain was identified in a study of blood T cell repertoires in COVID-19. Background on the study: Whether acute or convalescent, the COVID-19 samples came from the United States, Italy and Spain.

The V gene's germline CDR1 is MDHEN and CDR2 SYDVKM. The V and J ends lost 6 bases and 1 base, in that order; junction bases with no gene match: 7. The CDR3 covers 15 residues. The data were produced by immunoSEQ multiplex PCR, yet TCRdb's version contains in-frame clones alone and is incomplete. The table shows some 300,000 clones, with about 90% occurring only once. In its sample, this clone was seen a few times. This rearrangement joins TRBV28 to TRBJ1-1, with 8 positions matching TRBD1. The TCR was taken from a man aged 18 to 30 with active or convalescent COVID-19. Sequenced input: peripheral blood. CDR3 amino acids: CASRYRDRSNTEAFF. The CDR3 DNA reads as TGTGCCAGCAGATATAGGGACAGGTCGAACACTGAAGCTTTCTTT.